This TCR beta chain was identified in a study of STAT5B mutations in CD4+ large granular lymphocyte leukemia. Study-wide results and limits: No patients shared main leukemic clonotypes, though about 24% appeared at low frequency elsewhere.

In the case of this clone: As yet, its antigen is unknown.

Sequenced by immunoSEQ multiplex PCR; TCRdb stores in-frame clones only, minus some. The data contain about 20,000 clones, roughly 65% of them singletons. Sequencing was performed on CD4+ T cells from blood buffy coats. The sequence came from a human donor in good health.

CDR3 sequence reads: CASMITSGSHEQYF. CDR3 nucleotide sequence: TGTGCCAGCATGATAACTAGCGGGAGTCACGAGCAGTACTTC. This sequence joins TRBV5-4 and TRBJ2-7; 11 bases align to TRBD2. This CDR3 region has 14 residues. J gave up 5 bases and V 6 bases, and 7 bases lay outside the gene matches. Germline assignment: CDR1 SGHNT and CDR2 YYREEE (reference sequence).